The entry below describes one T cell receptor beta chain. What antigen it recognizes has not been identified. No much larger clonotype is one base removed from it; base qualities were not supplied. These data belong to a study of cytomegalovirus exposure and HLA in healthy donors (TCRdb year 2017). Background on the whole study: According to a later analysis, the 110 or so validation repertoires were produced on the same platform as the approximately 690 repertoires of the first cohort. The aim of the study was to test whether cataloging public T cell receptors could identify signatures of past pathogen exposure. A separate validation cohort of approximately 120 different subjects was used in addition to the approximately 640-subject first cohort. The study combined high-throughput TCR immunosequencing, statistical association of individual TCRs with disease status, and machine learning to predict cytomegalovirus infection status.

Broad study findings and their caveats: In both the original and validation cohorts, the classifier was reported to diagnose cytomegalovirus status with high specificity and sensitivity. While some public TCRs were present in many individuals, most TCR sequences turned up only very rarely across donors. A later analysis found that TCRs clustered in the first cohort also tended to co-occur in the approximately 120 validation repertoires, with 94% of cluster scores above 0. The authors suggested that the approach could potentially be extended to other disease states and immunological phenotypes. The study listed 164 TCR beta chains as associated with cytomegalovirus. The validation cohort had no HLA typing available for a later analysis, so co-occurrence within that cohort was assessed over all 120 or so repertoires. In vitro tests confirmed that a few of the cytomegalovirus-associated TCR beta chains recognize cytomegalovirus antigens.

Libraries were made using the immunoSEQ multiplex PCR assay. The authors processed their data as follows. To diagnose cytomegalovirus status from the catalog of TCR beta chain sequences, a statistical classification framework was built. TCRdb re-hosts the immuneACCESS table, in-frame sequences only. Its copies lack some clones; in the studies checked, an unresolved V gene accounts for under half of them, and the cause for the rest is not known. V and J calls and clone size are copied from that table; D and trimming were computed from the DNA. This sample has around 130,000 clones in its table, and around nine tenths of those were observed once. The top ten hold less than 1.5% of the sample. The germline V gene yields MRHNA for CDR1 and SNTAGT for CDR2. The CDR3 covers 13 residues, taking in both the cysteine and the phenylalanine. This entry keeps only the CDR3 DNA: 39 bases, framed from base 1. V loses 6 bases, J loses 7 bases, and the germline ends lie 12 bases apart.

The donors belonged to the validation cohort of roughly 120 subjects, which was separate from the approximately 660-subject first cohort. Sequenced input: PBMCs. In this chain, TRBV6-4 is recombined with TRBJ2-2; tentative D gene TRBD2, with 6 bases matching. The sequence was collected from a man aged 25-45 years in good health and CMV-seronegative. The CDR3 protein sequence reads: CASRLTSYGELFF. The sequenced DNA: TGTGCCAGCAGACTCACTAGCTACGGGGAGCTGTTTTTT.